This TCR beta chain originates from a study of blood T cell repertoires in COVID-19. Whole-study context: Samples representing acute and convalescent COVID-19 were sourced from the United States, Italy and Spain. PBMCs, B-cell-depleted T cells, or T cells were the source of the cDNA or gDNA that made up the material.

Original methodology: Estimated nucleated cell counts came from reference gene primer amplification. Clones were sequenced by immunoSEQ multiplex PCR, and TCRdb holds only the in-frame ones, with some missing. That table is the source of V, J and clone size, and D and trimming were worked out from the DNA. The table records 40,000 to 65,000 clones, 86% of them present only once. Germline V gene data show CDR1 as SNHLY and CDR2 as FYNNEI. Deletions cut 8 bases from V and 3 bases from J, with 17 bases between. The CDR3 runs 15 residues. This clone was picked up one time. The sequence was collected from an elderly man with acute or convalescent COVID-19. The sequenced sample was peripheral blood. The rearrangement joins TRBV2 to TRBJ2-1, with D perhaps TRBD2 (6 bases). The CDR3: CASRGTLGGYNEQFF. CDR3 in DNA: TGTGCCAGCCGGGGGACCCTGGGGGGCTACAATGAGCAGTTCTTC.